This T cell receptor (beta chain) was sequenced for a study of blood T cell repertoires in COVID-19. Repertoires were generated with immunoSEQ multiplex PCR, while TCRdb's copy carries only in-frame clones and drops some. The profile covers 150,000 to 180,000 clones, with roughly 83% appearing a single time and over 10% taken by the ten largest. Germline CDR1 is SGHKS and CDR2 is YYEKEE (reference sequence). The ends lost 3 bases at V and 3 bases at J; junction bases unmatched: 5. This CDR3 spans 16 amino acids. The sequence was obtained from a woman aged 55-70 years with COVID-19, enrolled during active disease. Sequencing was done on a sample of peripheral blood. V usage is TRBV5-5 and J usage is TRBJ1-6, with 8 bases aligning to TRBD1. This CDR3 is CASSWTGRDYNSPLHF. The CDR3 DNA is TGTGCCAGCAGCTGGACAGGGAGGGACTATAATTCACCCCTCCACTTT.